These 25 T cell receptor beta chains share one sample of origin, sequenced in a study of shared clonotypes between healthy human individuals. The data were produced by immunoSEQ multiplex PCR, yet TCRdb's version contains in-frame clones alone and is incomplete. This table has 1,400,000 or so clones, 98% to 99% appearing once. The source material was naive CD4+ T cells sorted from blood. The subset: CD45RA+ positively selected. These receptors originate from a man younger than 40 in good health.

The CDR3 DNA is TGTGCCAGCAGGACAAAGCCTCGAGTCTCCCTCTACGAGCAGTACTTC. Encoded protein: CASRTKPRVSLYEQYF. The chain carries TRBV2 and TRBJ2-7; D not certain. The CDR3 is 16 residues long. CDR1 is SNHLY and CDR2 is FYNNEI in the germline V gene. V was clipped by 6 bases and J by 3 bases, with 21 bases between them.

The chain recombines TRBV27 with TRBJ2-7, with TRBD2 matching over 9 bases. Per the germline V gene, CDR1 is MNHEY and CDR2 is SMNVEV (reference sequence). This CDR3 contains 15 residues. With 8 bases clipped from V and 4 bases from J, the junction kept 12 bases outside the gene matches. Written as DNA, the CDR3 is TGTGCCAGCTCCCGACTAGCGGAGGTGGGTTACGAGCAGTACTTC. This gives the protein CASSRLAEVGYEQYF.

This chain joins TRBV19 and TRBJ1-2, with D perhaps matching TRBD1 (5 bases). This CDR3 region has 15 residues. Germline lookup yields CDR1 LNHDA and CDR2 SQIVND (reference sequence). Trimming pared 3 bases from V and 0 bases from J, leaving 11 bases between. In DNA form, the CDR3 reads TGTGCCAGTAGTATGCTTGACAGAACTAACTATGGCTACACCTTC. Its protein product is CASSMLDRTNYGYTF.

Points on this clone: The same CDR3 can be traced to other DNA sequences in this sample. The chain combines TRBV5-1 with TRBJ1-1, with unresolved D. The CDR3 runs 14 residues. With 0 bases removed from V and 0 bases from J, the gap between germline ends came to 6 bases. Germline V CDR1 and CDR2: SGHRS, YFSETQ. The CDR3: CASSLDTMNTEAFF. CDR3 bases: TGCGCCAGCAGCTTGGACACCATGAACACTGAAGCTTTCTTT.

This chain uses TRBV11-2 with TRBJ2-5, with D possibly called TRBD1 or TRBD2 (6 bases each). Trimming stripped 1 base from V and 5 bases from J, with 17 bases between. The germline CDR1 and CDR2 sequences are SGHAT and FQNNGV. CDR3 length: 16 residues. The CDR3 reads CASSLGGGQWRETQYF. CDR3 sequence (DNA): TGTGCCAGCAGCTTAGGTGGGGGGCAATGGAGGGAGACCCAGTACTTC.

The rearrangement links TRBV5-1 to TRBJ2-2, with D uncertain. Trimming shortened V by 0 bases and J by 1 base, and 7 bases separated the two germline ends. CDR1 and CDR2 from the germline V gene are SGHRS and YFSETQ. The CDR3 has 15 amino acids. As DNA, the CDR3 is TGCGCCAGCAGCTTGGGCGATTTGAACACCGGGGAGCTGTTTTTT. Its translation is CASSLGDLNTGELFF.

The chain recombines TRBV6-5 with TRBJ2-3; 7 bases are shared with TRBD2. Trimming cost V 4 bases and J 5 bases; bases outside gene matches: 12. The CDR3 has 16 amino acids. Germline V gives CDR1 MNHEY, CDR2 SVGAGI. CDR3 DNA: TGTGCCAGCAGTTTCGGACTAGAGGGTCGGAGAGATACGCAGTATTTT. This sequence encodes CASSFGLEGRRDTQYF.

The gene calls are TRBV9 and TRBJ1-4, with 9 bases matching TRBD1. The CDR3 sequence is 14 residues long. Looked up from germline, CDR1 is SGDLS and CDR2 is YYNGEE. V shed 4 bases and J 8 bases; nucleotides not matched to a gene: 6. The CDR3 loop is CASSPTGTGEKLFF. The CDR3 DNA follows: TGTGCCAGCAGCCCGACCGGGACAGGGGAAAAACTGTTTTTT.

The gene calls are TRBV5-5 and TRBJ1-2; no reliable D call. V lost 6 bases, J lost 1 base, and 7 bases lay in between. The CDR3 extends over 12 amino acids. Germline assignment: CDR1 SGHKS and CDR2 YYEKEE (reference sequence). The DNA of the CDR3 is TGTGCCAGCAACGGAGGTAACTATGGCTACACCTTC. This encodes CASNGGNYGYTF.

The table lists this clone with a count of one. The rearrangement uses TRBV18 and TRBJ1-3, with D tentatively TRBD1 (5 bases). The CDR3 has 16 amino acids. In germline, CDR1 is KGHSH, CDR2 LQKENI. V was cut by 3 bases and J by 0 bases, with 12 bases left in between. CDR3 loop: CASSPGRINSGNTIYF. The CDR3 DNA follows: TGTGCCAGCTCACCGGGACGGATTAACTCTGGAAACACCATATATTTT.

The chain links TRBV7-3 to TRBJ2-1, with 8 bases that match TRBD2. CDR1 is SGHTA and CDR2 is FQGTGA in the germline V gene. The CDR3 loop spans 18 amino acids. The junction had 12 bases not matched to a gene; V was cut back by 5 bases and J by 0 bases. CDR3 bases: TGTGCCAGCAGCCAATCGGCTAGCGGGTTCAGCTCCTACAATGAGCAGTTCTTC. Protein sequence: CASSQSASGFSSYNEQFF.

The CDR3 here is CASKREAPRNGWANVLTF. DNA of the CDR3: TGTGCCAGCAAGCGGGAGGCGCCGAGGAACGGCTGGGCCAACGTCCTGACTTTC. This chain links TRBV6-4 with TRBJ2-6; 9 bases match TRBD2. From germline, CDR1 is MRHNA and CDR2 SNTAGT. CDR3 size: 18 residues. Germline trimming cut 7 bases from V and 5 bases from J; bases unmatched to any gene: 15.

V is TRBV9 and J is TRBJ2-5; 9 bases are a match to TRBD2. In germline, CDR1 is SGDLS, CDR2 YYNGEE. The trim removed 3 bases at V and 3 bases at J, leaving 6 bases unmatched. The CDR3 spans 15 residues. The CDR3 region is CASSAIAGVEETQYF. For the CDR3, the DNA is TGTGCCAGCAGCGCAATAGCGGGAGTGGAAGAGACCCAGTACTTC. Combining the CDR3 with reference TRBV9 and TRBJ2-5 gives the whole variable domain DSGVTQTPKHLITATGQRVTLRCSPRSGDLSVYWYQQSLDQGLQFLIQYYNGEERAKGNILERFSAQQFPDLHSELNLSSLELGDSALYFCASSAIAGVEETQYFGPGTRLLVL.

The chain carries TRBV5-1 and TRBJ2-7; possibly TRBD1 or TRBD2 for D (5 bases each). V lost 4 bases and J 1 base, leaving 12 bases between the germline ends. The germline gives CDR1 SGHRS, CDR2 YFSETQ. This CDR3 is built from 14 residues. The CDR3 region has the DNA TGCGCCAGCAGCCCTGGGACGTCTTCCTACGAGCAGTACTTC. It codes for CASSPGTSSYEQYF.

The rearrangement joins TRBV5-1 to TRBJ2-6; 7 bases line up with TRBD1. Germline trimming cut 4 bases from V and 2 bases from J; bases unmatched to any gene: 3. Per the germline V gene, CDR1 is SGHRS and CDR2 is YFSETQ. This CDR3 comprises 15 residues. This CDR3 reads CASSDQGAGANVLTF. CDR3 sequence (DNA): TGCGCCAGCAGCGACCAGGGGGCTGGGGCCAACGTCCTGACTTTC. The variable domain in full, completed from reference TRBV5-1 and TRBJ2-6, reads KAGVTQTPRYLIKTRGQQVTLSCSPISGHRSVSWYQQTPGQGLQFLFEYFSETQRNKGNFPGRFSGRQFSNSRSEMNVSTLELGDSALYLCASSDQGAGANVLTFGAGSRLTVL.

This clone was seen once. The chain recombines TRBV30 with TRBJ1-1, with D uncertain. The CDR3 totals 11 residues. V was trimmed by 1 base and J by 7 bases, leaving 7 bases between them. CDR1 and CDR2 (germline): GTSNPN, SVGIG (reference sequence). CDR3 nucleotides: TGTGCCTGGAGTGGACGGTTTGAAGCTTTCTTT. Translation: CAWSGRFEAFF.

The CDR3 loop reads CASSLFGFSGELFF. The CDR3 nucleotides are TGTGCCAGCAGCTTATTTGGGTTCTCCGGGGAGCTGTTTTTT. The genes are TRBV7-6 and TRBJ2-2; D is unclear. Between the trimmed V and J ends, which lost 2 bases and 6 bases, there was a span of 10 bases. The CDR3 sequence is 14 residues long. Per germline, CDR1 SGHVS and CDR2 FNYEAQ. The complete variable domain, with remaining parts taken from reference TRBV7-6 and TRBJ2-2, reads GAGVSQSPRYKVTKRGQDVALRCDPISGHVSLYWYRQALGQGPEFLTYFNYEAQQDKSGLPNDRFSAERPEGSISTLTIQRTEQRDSAMYRCASSLFGFSGELFFGEGSRLTVL.

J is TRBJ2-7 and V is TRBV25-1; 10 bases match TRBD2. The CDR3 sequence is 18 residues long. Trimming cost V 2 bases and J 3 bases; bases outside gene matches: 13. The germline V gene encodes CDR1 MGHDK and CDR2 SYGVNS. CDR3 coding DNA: TGTGCCAGCAGTGAAGGGGGGGCTAGCGGGAGAACAAGCTACGAGCAGTACTTC. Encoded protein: CASSEGGASGRTSYEQYF.

CDR3 nucleotide sequence: TGTGCCAGTAGTCCCTCGAGGGGGAGCACAGATACGCAGTATTTT. Translated: CASSPSRGSTDTQYF. The chain employs TRBV19 and TRBJ2-3; TRBD1 might be the D (6 bases). Per germline, CDR1 LNHDA and CDR2 SQIVND (reference sequence). The CDR3 contains 15 residues. V gave up 5 bases and J gave up 0 bases, with 12 bases separating them.

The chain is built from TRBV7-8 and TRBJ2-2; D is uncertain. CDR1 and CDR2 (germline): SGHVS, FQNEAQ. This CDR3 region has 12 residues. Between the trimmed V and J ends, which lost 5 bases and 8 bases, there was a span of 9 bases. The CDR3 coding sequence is TGTGCCAGCAGCCGCGATTGGGGGGAGCTGTTTTTT. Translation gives CASSRDWGELFF. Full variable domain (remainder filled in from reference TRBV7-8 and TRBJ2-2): GAGVSQSPRYKVAKRGQDVALRCDPISGHVSLFWYQQALGQGPEFLTYFQNEAQLDKSGLPSDRFFAERPEGSVSTLKIQRTQQEDSAVYLCASSRDWGELFFGEGSRLTVL.

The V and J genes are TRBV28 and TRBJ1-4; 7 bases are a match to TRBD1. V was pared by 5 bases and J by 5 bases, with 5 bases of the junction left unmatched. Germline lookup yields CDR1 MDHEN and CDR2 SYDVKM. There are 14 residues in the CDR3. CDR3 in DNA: TGTGCCAGCAGTCCGGGACAGTTAAATGAAAAACTGTTTTTT. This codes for CASSPGQLNEKLFF.

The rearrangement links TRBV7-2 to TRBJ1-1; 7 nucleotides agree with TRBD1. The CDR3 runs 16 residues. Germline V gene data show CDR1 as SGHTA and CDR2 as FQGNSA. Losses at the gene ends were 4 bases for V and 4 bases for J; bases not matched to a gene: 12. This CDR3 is CASSSRQGRGGTEAFF. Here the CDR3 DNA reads TGTGCCAGCAGCTCGAGACAGGGTCGGGGTGGCACTGAAGCTTTCTTT.

The CDR3 here is CASSSQGTSGTDTQYF. CDR3 nucleotide sequence: TGTGCCAGCAGCTCCCAAGGGACTAGCGGCACAGATACGCAGTATTTT. V gene TRBV11-2 combines with J gene TRBJ2-3; 10 bases are a match to TRBD2. This CDR3 comprises 16 residues. The germline V gene encodes CDR1 SGHAT and CDR2 FQNNGV. With 4 bases clipped from V and 1 base from J, the junction kept 5 bases outside the gene matches.

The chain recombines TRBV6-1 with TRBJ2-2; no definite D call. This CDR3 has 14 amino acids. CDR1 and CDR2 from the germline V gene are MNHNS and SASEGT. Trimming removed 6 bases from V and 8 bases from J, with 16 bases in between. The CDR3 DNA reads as TGTGCCAGCAGCGGATTGAAAACCCAGGGGGAGCTGTTTTTT. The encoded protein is CASSGLKTQGELFF.

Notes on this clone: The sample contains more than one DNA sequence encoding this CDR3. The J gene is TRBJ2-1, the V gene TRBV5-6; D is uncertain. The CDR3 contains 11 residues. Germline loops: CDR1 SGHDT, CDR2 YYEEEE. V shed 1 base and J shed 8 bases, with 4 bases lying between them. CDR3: CASSLRDEQFF. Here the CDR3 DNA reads TGTGCCAGCAGCTTGAGGGATGAGCAGTTCTTC. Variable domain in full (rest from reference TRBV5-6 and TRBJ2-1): DAGVTQSPTHLIKTRGQQVTLRCSPKSGHDTVSWYQQALGQGPQFIFQYYEEEERQRGNFPDRFSGHQFPNYSSELNVNALLLGDSALYLCASSLRDEQFFGPGTRLTVL.